The following is a T cell receptor (beta chain) sequence with its context. Its antigen is unidentified. The source of the sample is a study of OX40 agonist ivuxolimab in advanced cancers. Study summary: Patients received ivuxolimab, an agonistic anti-OX40 (CD134) antibody. Ivuxolimab was administered intravenously to patients at 0.01 to 10 mg/kg every 2 weeks. Findings of the study overall: Also present in some nonresponders was a low level of normalized T-cell clonal expansion.

Produced via immunoSEQ multiplex PCR; TCRdb's table is partial and in-frame only. The sample carries under 95,000 clones, more than 75% recorded once. Looked up from germline, CDR1 is MNHNS and CDR2 is SASEGT. This CDR3 spans 15 amino acids. V gave up 2 bases and J gave up 3 bases, with 13 bases separating them. The sample in question was CD4+ or CD8+ T cells sorted from blood, obtained in a trial of the OX40 agonist ivuxolimab. The sequence was collected from an adult with an advanced solid tumor such as melanoma, head and neck, liver or kidney cancer. The chain uses TRBV6-1 and TRBJ2-5; either TRBD1 or TRBD2 may supply D (6 bases each). The CDR3 DNA reads TGTGCCAGCAGTGAACACGGGGGCCCCGAAGAGACCCAGTACTTC. This sequence encodes CASSEHGGPEETQYF.